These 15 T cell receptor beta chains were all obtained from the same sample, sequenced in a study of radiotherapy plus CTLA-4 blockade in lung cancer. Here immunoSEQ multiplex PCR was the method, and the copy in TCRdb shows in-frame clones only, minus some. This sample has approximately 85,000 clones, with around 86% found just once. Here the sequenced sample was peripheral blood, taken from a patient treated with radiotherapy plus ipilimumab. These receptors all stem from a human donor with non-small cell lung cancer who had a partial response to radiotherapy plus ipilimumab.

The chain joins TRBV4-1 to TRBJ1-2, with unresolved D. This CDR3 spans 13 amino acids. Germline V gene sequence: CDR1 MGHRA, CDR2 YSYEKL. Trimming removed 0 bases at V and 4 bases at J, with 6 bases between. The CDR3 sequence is CASSQDQRYGYTF. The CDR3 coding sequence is TGCGCCAGCAGCCAAGATCAGCGCTATGGCTACACCTTC.

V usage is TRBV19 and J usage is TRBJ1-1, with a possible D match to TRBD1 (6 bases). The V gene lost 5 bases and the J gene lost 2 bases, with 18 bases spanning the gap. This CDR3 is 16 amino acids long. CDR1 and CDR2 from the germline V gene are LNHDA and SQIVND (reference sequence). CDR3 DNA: TGTGCCAGTAGTGGGATGCCGGGACAACGAAACACTGAAGCTTTCTTT. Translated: CASSGMPGQRNTEAFF.

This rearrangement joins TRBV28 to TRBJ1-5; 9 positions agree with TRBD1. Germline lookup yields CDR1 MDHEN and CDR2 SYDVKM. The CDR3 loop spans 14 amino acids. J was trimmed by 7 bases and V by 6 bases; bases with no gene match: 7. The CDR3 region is CASSWTGERQPQHF. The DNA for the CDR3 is TGTGCCAGCAGCTGGACAGGGGAAAGGCAGCCCCAGCATTTT. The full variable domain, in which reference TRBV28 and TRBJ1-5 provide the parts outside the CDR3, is DVKVTQSSRYLVKRTGEKVFLECVQDMDHENMFWYRQDPGLGLRLIYFSYDVKMKEKGDIPEGYSVSREKKERFSLILESASTNQTSMYLCASSWTGERQPQHFGDGTRLSIL.

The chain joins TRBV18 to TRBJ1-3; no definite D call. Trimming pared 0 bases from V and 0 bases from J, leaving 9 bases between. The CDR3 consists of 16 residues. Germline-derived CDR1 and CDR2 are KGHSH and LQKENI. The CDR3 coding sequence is TGTGCCAGCTCACCACCGCGGCAGAACTCTGGAAACACCATATATTTT. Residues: CASSPPRQNSGNTIYF. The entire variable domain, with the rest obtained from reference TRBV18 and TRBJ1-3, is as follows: NAGVMQNPRHLVRRRGQEARLRCSPMKGHSHVYWYRQLPEEGLKFMVYLQKENIIDESGMPKERFSAEFPKEGPSILRIQQVVRGDSAAYFCASSPPRQNSGNTIYFGEGSWLTVV.

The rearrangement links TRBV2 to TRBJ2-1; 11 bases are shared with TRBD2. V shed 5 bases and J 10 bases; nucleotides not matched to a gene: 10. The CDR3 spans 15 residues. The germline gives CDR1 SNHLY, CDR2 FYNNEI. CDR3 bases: TGTGCCAGCAGTTTTACTAGCGGGAGTCCGGGGGAGCAGTTCTTC. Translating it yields CASSFTSGSPGEQFF.

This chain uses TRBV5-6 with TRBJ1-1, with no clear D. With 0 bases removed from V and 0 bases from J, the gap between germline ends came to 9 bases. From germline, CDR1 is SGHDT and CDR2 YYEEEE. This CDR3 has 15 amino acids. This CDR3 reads CASSLAGSLNTEAFF. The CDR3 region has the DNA TGTGCCAGCAGCTTGGCAGGCAGCTTGAACACTGAAGCTTTCTTT.

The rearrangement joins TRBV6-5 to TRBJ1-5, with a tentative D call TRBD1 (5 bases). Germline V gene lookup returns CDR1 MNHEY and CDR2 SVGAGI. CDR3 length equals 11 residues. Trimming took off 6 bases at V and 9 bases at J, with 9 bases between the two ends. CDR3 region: CASSPGLPQHF. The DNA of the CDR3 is TGTGCCAGCAGCCCAGGGTTGCCCCAGCATTTT.

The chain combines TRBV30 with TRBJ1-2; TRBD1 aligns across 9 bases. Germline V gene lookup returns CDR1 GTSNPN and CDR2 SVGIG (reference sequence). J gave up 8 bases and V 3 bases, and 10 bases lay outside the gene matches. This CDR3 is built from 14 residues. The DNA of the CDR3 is TGTGCCTGGAGCCGGGACAGGGTATCAAGAGGCTACACCTTC. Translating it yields CAWSRDRVSRGYTF.

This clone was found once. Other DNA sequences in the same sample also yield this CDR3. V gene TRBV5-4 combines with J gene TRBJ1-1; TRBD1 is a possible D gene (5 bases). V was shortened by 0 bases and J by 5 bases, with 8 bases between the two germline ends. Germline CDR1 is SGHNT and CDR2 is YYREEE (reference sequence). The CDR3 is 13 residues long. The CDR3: CASSLETETEAFF. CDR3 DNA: TGTGCCAGCAGCTTGGAGACAGAAACTGAAGCTTTCTTT.

CDR3 DNA: TGTGCCAGCACCGGGACAAGCGAAGCTTTCTTT. As protein: CASTGTSEAFF. The J gene is TRBJ1-1, the V gene TRBV6-6; weak D call: TRBD1 (6 bases). The CDR3 runs to 11 residues. Trimming removed 7 bases at V and 8 bases at J, with 11 bases between. Per germline, CDR1 MNHNY and CDR2 SVGAGI (reference sequence).

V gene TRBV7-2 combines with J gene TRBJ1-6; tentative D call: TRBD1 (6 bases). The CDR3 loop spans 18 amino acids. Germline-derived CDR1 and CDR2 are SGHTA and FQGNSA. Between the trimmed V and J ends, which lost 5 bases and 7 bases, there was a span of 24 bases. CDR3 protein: CASSGAPYRVKTNSPLHF. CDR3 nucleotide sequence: TGTGCCAGCAGCGGGGCCCCTTACAGGGTTAAAACCAATTCACCCCTCCACTTT.

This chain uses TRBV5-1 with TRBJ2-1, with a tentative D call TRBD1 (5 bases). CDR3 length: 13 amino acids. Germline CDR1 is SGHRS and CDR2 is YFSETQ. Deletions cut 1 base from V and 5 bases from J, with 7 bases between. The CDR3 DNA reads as TGCGCCAGCAGCTTGTCAGGGAACAATGAGCAGTTCTTC. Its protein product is CASSLSGNNEQFF.

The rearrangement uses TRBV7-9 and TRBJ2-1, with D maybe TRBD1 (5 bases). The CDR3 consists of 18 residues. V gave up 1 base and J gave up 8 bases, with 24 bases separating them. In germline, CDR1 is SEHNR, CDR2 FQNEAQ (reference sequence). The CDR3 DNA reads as TGTGCCAGCAGCTTAGAGGGTTGGGGCTCGAAGGGGATGGATGAGCAGTTCTTC. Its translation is CASSLEGWGSKGMDEQFF.

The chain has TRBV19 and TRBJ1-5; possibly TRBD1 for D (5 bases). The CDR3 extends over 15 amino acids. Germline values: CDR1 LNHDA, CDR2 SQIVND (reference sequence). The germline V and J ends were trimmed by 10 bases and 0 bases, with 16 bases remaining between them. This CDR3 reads CATLDRPNSNQPQHF. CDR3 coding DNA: TGTGCCACCTTAGACAGACCAAATAGCAATCAGCCCCAGCATTTT. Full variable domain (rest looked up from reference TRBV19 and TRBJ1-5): DGGITQSPKYLFRKEGQNVTLSCEQNLNHDAMYWYRQDPGQGLRLIYYSQIVNDFQKGDIAEGYSVSREKKESFPLTVTSAQKNPTAFYLCATLDRPNSNQPQHFGDGTRLSIL.

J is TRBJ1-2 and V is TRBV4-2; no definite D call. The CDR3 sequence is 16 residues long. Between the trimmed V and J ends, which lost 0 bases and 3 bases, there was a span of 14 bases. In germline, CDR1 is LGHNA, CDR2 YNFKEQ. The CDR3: CASSQEVGRLDYGYTF. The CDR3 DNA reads TGTGCCAGCAGCCAAGAGGTCGGCAGACTCGACTATGGCTACACCTTC.